The rows below give T cell receptor beta chains drawn from one sample of a study of response to subunit inactivated influenza vaccine. TCRdb re-called the RT-PCR reads with MiXCR, one entry per CDR3 protein. Of about 780,000 distinct CDR3 sequences detected, about 18% appear once; the ten largest clones hold approximately 11%. The sample was PBMCs from blood, taken 4 to 6 days after vaccination. All receptors derive from a man aged 45-60 years who received an inactivated influenza vaccine. The CDR3 runs from the conserved cysteine through the conserved F or W. Fields, in order: V gene, D gene, clone size, CDR3 length, J gene, CDR3 DNA, CDR3 protein. The D gene is left open where the match is weak. The size field is filled for only some rows; it gives once, few, many or a size class.

TRBV7-3	.	.	15	TRBJ2-2	TGTGCCAGCAGCTTCCATCAGGGGAAGGCCGGGGAGCTGTTTTTT	CASSFHQGKAGELFF
TRBV20-1	TRBD2	.	14	TRBJ2-7	TGCAGTGCTAGAAACCCTCGGGGGGGCAACGAGCAGTACTTC	CSARNPRGGNEQYF
TRBV7-2	.	.	14	TRBJ1-5	TGTGCCAGCAGCTTAGACACAGGGATTCAGCCCCAGCATTTT	CASSLDTGIQPQHF
TRBV6-5	.	.	15	TRBJ2-5	TGTGCCACCAGTTACTCTGCGCAGGACCAAGAGACCCAGTACTTC	CATSYSAQDQETQYF
TRBV5-1	.	.	13	TRBJ2-3	TGCGCCAGCAGGGGGGTGGTCGCAGATACGCAGTATTTT	CASRGVVADTQYF
TRBV6-5	.	.	17	TRBJ1-2	TGTGCCAGCAGTCACCTGGGACGACAAGAACCAAACTATGGCTACACCTTC	CASSHLGRQEPNYGYTF
TRBV20-1	.	.	16	TRBJ1-3	TGCAGTGCTAGGGGAGGATCCTCCTACTCTGGAAACACCATATATTTT	CSARGGSSYSGNTIYF
TRBV12-3/TRBV12-4	.	.	14	TRBJ2-3	TGTGCCAGCAGTCCAAGGGGGGGGCCAGATACGCAGTATTTT	CASSPRGGPDTQYF
TRBV4-1	.	few	14	TRBJ2-3	TGCGCCAGCAGTCCTAGGGGGTGCACAGATACGCAGTATTTT	CASSPRGCTDTQYF
TRBV7-6	TRBD1	.	12	TRBJ2-7	TGTGCCAGCAGCTACCAGGGGGACGAGCAGTACTTC	CASSYQGDEQYF
TRBV3-1	.	few	17	TRBJ1-2	TGTGCCAGCAGCCAAGATGGGGTAGGCAACCTTAACTATGGCTACACCTTC	CASSQDGVGNLNYGYTF
TRBV20-1	.	.	14	TRBJ2-1	TGCAGTGCAAAAGAAAGTGGGACTGCCAATGAGCAGTTCTTC	CSAKESGTANEQFF
TRBV28	.	few	16	TRBJ2-2	TGTGCCAGCAGCCCGACCGGGCAGGGATACACCGGGGAGCTGTTTTTT	CASSPTGQGYTGELFF
TRBV5-1	.	few	14	TRBJ1-2	TGCGCCAGCAGCTTGGAAGGCAGCCTCTATGGCTACACCTTC	CASSLEGSLYGYTF
TRBV6-1	.	.	13	TRBJ1-1	TGTGCCAGCAGTCGCAGGACCCACACTGAAGCTTTCTTT	CASSRRTHTEAFF
TRBV2	.	.	16	TRBJ1-3	TGTGCCAGCAGTGACCAACAGGTCAACTCTGGAAACACCATATATTTT	CASSDQQVNSGNTIYF
TRBV29-1	.	.	13	TRBJ2-2	TGCAGCGTTGTCAACAGCTACACCGGGGAGCTGTTTTTT	CSVVNSYTGELFF
TRBV20-1	TRBD1	few	13	TRBJ1-5	TGCAGTGCTAGGGGACAGTACAATCAGCCCCAGCATTTT	CSARGQYNQPQHF
TRBV6-5	.	.	13	TRBJ2-3	TGTGCCGGCAGTTCGGGACGGGGAGATACGCAGTATTTT	CAGSSGRGDTQYF
TRBV4-3	TRBD2	.	17	TRBJ2-1	TGCGCCAGCAGCCAAGATTTCGGGCGGGGGGGCCTCTATGAGCAGTTCTTC	CASSQDFGRGGLYEQFF
TRBV12-3/TRBV12-4	.	.	15	TRBJ2-1	TGTGCCAGCAGTTCTGGGCGGGGCGCGTTGAATGAGCAGTTCTTC	CASSSGRGALNEQFF
TRBV4-1	TRBD2	.	18	TRBJ2-1	TGCGCCAGCAGCCGAACTAGCGGGGGACTTAGCTCCTACAATGAGCAGTTCTTC	CASSRTSGGLSSYNEQFF
TRBV6-2/TRBV6-3	.	few	18	TRBJ2-3	TGTGCCAGCAGTCCCACTTCCCTGCGTAGACGATCCACAGATACGCAGTATTTT	CASSPTSLRRRSTDTQYF
TRBV7-8	.	.	13	TRBJ1-1	TGTGCCAGCAGCTCGCGGCGGACCACTGAAGCTTTCTTT	CASSSRRTTEAFF
TRBV18	.	many	12	TRBJ2-7	TGTGCCAGCTCACCGGGTCACTACGAGCAGTACTTC	CASSPGHYEQYF
TRBV6-2/TRBV6-3	.	few	16	TRBJ2-1	TGTGCCAGCAGTTACTCTGGGGCGGGTTACTACAATGAGCAGTTCTTC	CASSYSGAGYYNEQFF
TRBV6-5	TRBD1	few	14	TRBJ1-2	TGTGCCAGCAGTTACTCGACAGGGAACTATGGCTACACCTTC	CASSYSTGNYGYTF
TRBV4-3	TRBD2	.	16	TRBJ2-7	TGCGCCAGCAGCCAAGGACTAGCGGGAGGGCTCTACGAGCAGTACTTC	CASSQGLAGGLYEQYF
TRBV20-1	.	few	12	TRBJ1-5	TGCAGTGCTACGCGGTTTGGTCAGCCCCAGCATTTT	CSATRFGQPQHF
TRBV28	TRBD2	.	14	TRBJ2-7	TGTGCCACAAACACCATCGGGGGGTCCTACGAGCAGTACTTC	CATNTIGGSYEQYF
TRBV15	TRBD2	.	16	TRBJ2-1	TGTGCCACCAGCAGAGGGAAAGCGGGAGGGGTTAATGAGCAGTTCTTC	CATSRGKAGGVNEQFF
TRBV20-1	.	.	16	TRBJ2-1	TGCAGTGCTCGAAATCAAGCGGGTAGCTCCTACAATGAGCAGTTCTTC	CSARNQAGSSYNEQFF
TRBV7-9	TRBD2	few	14	TRBJ2-1	TGTGCCAGCAGCTTACTAGCGGGAGACGGTGAGCAGTTCTTC	CASSLLAGDGEQFF
TRBV24-1	TRBD1	many	14	TRBJ1-5	TGTGCCACCGCAAAGACAGGGGATAATCAGCCCCAGCATTTT	CATAKTGDNQPQHF
TRBV7-9	.	few	14	TRBJ2-3	TGTGCCAGCAGCTCGGAGACTCGACCTTATACGCAGTATTTT	CASSSETRPYTQYF
TRBV12-5	.	.	13	TRBJ2-5	TGTGCTAGTGGTTTGAGTGTTAGAGAGACCCAGTACTTC	CASGLSVRETQYF
TRBV5-8	TRBD1	many	16	TRBJ2-5	TGTGCCAGCAGCAAAGATCTCGGGACAGTACAAGAGACCCAGTACTTC	CASSKDLGTVQETQYF
TRBV5-1	.	few	15	TRBJ2-3	TGCGCCAGCAGCGCGGTGGGTACTAGCACAGATACGCAGTATTTT	CASSAVGTSTDTQYF
TRBV6-5	.	.	17	TRBJ2-7	TGTGCCAGCAGTTACTCGGGCTTGTGGGAGGCCCCCTACGAGCAGTACTTC	CASSYSGLWEAPYEQYF
TRBV9	.	few	15	TRBJ1-3	TGTGCCAGCAGCGTGGACTCCTACTCTGGAAACACCATATATTTT	CASSVDSYSGNTIYF
TRBV5-6	TRBD1	.	17	TRBJ2-5	TGTGCCAGCAGCCCCGAAGGGACAGGGGGATGGCAAGAGACCCAGTACTTC	CASSPEGTGGWQETQYF
TRBV6-1	.	few	15	TRBJ1-4	TGTGCCAGCAGTGAGTGGGGGGGGACCTATGAAAAACTGTTTTTT	CASSEWGGTYEKLFF
TRBV7-2	TRBD2	many	15	TRBJ2-1	TGTGCCAGCAGCAGACTAGCGGGAGGGGTCAATGAGCAGTTCTTC	CASSRLAGGVNEQFF